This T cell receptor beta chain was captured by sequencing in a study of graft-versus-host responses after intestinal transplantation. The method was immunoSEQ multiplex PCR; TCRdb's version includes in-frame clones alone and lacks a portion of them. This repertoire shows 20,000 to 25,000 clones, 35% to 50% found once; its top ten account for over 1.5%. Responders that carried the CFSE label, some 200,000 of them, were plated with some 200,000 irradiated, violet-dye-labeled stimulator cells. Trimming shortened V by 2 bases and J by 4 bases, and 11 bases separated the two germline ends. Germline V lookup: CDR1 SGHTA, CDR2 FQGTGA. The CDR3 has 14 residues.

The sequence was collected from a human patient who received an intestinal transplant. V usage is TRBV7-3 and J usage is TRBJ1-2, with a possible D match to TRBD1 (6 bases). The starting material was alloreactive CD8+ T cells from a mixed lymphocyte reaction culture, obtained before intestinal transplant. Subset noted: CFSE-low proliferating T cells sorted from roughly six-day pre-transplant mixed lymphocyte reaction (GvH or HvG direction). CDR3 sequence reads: CASSLVGAVYGYTF. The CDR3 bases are TGTGCCAGCAGCTTAGTGGGGGCAGTCTATGGCTACACCTTC.